This is a list of T cell receptor beta chains from one sample in a study of Ad26.COV2.S vaccination and SARS-CoV-2 variants. Measured with immunoSEQ multiplex PCR; TCRdb has only the in-frame clones, and not every one. The sample lists about 330,000 clones, roughly nine tenths occurring once. Here the sequenced sample was peripheral blood, taken in a trial of Ad26.COV2.S vaccine versus placebo. The source of these receptors is a person between 18 and 65 years old who received the Ad26.COV2.S COVID-19 vaccine or a placebo. The CDR3 runs from the conserved cysteine through the conserved F or W. A D gene is named only where the DNA matches it firmly. Clone size is stated in some rows and not others, as once, few, many or a class when expanded.

V gene: TRBV2
J gene: TRBJ1-2
clone size: few
D gene: NA
CDR3 DNA: TGTGCCAGCAGTGATGGTTGGGATACCGGTGGCTACACCTTC
CDR3 protein: CASSDGWDTGGYTF

V gene: TRBV13
J gene: TRBJ2-3
clone size: NA
D gene: NA
CDR3 DNA: TGTGCCAGCAGCTTAATTGCTGGGGAAGATACGCAGTATTTT
CDR3 protein: CASSLIAGEDTQYF

V gene: TRBV27
J gene: TRBJ1-2
clone size: NA
D gene: TRBD1
CDR3 DNA: TGTGCCAGCAGTTTCCTCGCCCCGGACAGGGAGGAACAAGCTAACTATGGCTACACCTTC
CDR3 protein: CASSFLAPDREEQANYGYTF

V gene: TRBV14
J gene: TRBJ1-1
clone size: NA
D gene: NA
CDR3 DNA: TGTGCCAGCAGCCTTGCAGGGATGAACACTGAAGCTTTCTTT
CDR3 protein: CASSLAGMNTEAFF

V gene: TRBV4-3
J gene: TRBJ1-5
clone size: NA
D gene: NA
CDR3 DNA: TGCGCCAGCAGCCATGATACGGTGGGTCAGCCCCAGCATTTT
CDR3 protein: CASSHDTVGQPQHF

V gene: TRBV13
J gene: TRBJ2-5
clone size: NA
D gene: TRBD2
CDR3 DNA: TGTGCCAGCAGCTTGAGCGGGGACGGCAAAGAGACCCAGTACTTC
CDR3 protein: CASSLSGDGKETQYF

V gene: TRBV10-3
J gene: TRBJ1-4
clone size: once
D gene: NA
CDR3 DNA: TGTGCCTCAAATACAGGGTCCACTAATGAAAAACTGTTTTTT
CDR3 protein: CASNTGSTNEKLFF

V gene: TRBV2
J gene: TRBJ1-1
clone size: NA
D gene: NA
CDR3 DNA: TGTGCCAGCAGCCCCGTAGCTGAAGCTTTCTTT
CDR3 protein: CASSPVAEAFF

V gene: TRBV12-5
J gene: TRBJ2-7
clone size: once
D gene: NA
CDR3 DNA: TGTGCTACGGGCGGGGAAAGGTACGAGCAGTACTTC
CDR3 protein: CATGGERYEQYF

V gene: TRBV7-9
J gene: TRBJ2-5
clone size: NA
D gene: TRBD1
CDR3 DNA: TGTGCCAGCAGCTTACGGACAGGGGTAGGAGAGACCCAGTACTTC
CDR3 protein: CASSLRTGVGETQYF

V gene: TRBV6-2/TRBV6-3
J gene: TRBJ1-1
clone size: NA
D gene: NA
CDR3 DNA: TGTGCCAGCAGTTACTCGACGGGGAGTCAGGCTTTCTTT
CDR3 protein: CASSYSTGSQAFF

V gene: TRBV6-5
J gene: TRBJ2-1
clone size: NA
D gene: NA
CDR3 DNA: TGTGCCAGCAGTTACGCTAGCGTGAAGGATGAGCAGTTCTTC
CDR3 protein: CASSYASVKDEQFF

V gene: TRBV13
J gene: TRBJ2-7
clone size: NA
D gene: NA
CDR3 DNA: TGTGCCAGCAGCCGCCGAGAGGGATGGACCTCCTACGAGCAGTACTTC
CDR3 protein: CASSRREGWTSYEQYF

V gene: TRBV19
J gene: TRBJ1-1
clone size: once
D gene: NA
CDR3 DNA: TGTGCCAGTAGTGCTCGACAGACCACTGAAGCTTTCTTT
CDR3 protein: CASSARQTTEAFF

V gene: TRBV24-1
J gene: TRBJ2-3
clone size: NA
D gene: NA
CDR3 DNA: TGTGCCACCAGTGATGCTATTACTAGCACAGATACGCAGTATTTT
CDR3 protein: CATSDAITSTDTQYF

V gene: TRBV4-1
J gene: TRBJ2-1
clone size: NA
D gene: TRBD2
CDR3 DNA: TGCGCCAGCAGCCCGTCACAGACTAGCGGACGACCCATAGAGCAGTTCTTC
CDR3 protein: CASSPSQTSGRPIEQFF

V gene: TRBV30
J gene: TRBJ1-2
clone size: NA
D gene: NA
CDR3 DNA: TGTGCCTGGAGTTTTGTAGGGGATGGCTACACCTTC
CDR3 protein: CAWSFVGDGYTF